Below, 29 T cell receptor beta chains from the same sample are listed, as sequenced in a study of post-analysis software for immune sequencing data. General study findings and limits: Four or five TRBV segments, TRBV5-6, TRBV5-1 and TRBV20-1 among them, were found more frequent in patients than controls.

These receptors have no identified antigens. The authors incorporated unique molecular identifiers into the TCR beta cDNA libraries. A single record per CDR3 protein comes from TCRdb applying MiXCR to the PCR reads. Of roughly 430,000 distinct CDR3 sequences in the sample, 35% to 45% are singletons; the top ten hold about 7.6%. The sample comprised blood. The receptors derive from a girl aged 2 to 10 with multiple sclerosis.

This sequence joins TRBV20-1 and TRBJ2-3, with D possibly TRBD2 on 6 matching bases. V was clipped by 1 base and J by 0 bases, with 11 bases between them. The CDR3 is 15 amino acids. Germline loops: CDR1 DFQATT, CDR2 SNEGSKA (reference sequence). The CDR3 sequence is CSARVKGTSTDTQYF. CDR3 DNA sequence: TGCAGTGCTAGAGTTAAGGGGACTAGCACAGATACGCAGTATTTT.

The chain uses TRBV20-1 and TRBJ2-7, with D unresolved. V lost 2 bases, J lost 3 bases, and 5 bases lay in between. Per the germline V gene, CDR1 is DFQATT and CDR2 is SNEGSKA (reference sequence). CDR3 size: 11 residues. CDR3 region: CSARWGYEQYF. The CDR3 region has the DNA TGCAGTGCTAGATGGGGCTACGAGCAGTACTTC.

The V call is TRBV5-1, the J call TRBJ1-1, with 7 bases identical to TRBD1. The CDR3 consists of 16 residues. Germline assignment: CDR1 SGHRS and CDR2 YFSETQ. V was clipped by 0 bases and J by 1 base; unmatched bases: 6. CDR3 sequence (DNA): TGCGCCAGCAGCTTGGTAGGGGGCGATGGGAACACTGAAGCTTTCTTT. It is translated as CASSLVGGDGNTEAFF.

The V and J genes are TRBV18 and TRBJ2-1; weak D call: TRBD1 (6 bases). The CDR3 spans 14 residues. Germline V gene data show CDR1 as KGHSH and CDR2 as LQKENI. V gave up 6 bases and J gave up 4 bases, with 13 bases separating them. CDR3 in amino acids: CASSPRTAYNEQFF. The DNA of the CDR3 is TGTGCCAGCTCCCCCAGGACAGCATACAATGAGCAGTTCTTC.

This chain connects TRBV7-3 to TRBJ1-1; 10 bases are a match to TRBD1. V lost 4 bases to trimming and J lost 1 base; unmatched junction nucleotides: 3. There are 15 residues in the CDR3. CDR1 is SGHTA and CDR2 is FQGTGA in the germline V gene. Written as DNA, the CDR3 is TGTGCCAGCAGCTCCGGACAGGGGGGGAACACTGAAGCTTTCTTT. Amino acid sequence: CASSSGQGGNTEAFF.

The sample holds a few counts of this clonotype. This chain uses TRBV4-3 with TRBJ2-1; D uncertain. Germline loops: CDR1 LGHNA, CDR2 YSLEER. Trimming shortened V by 0 bases and J by 7 bases, and 13 bases separated the two germline ends. CDR3 length equals 15 residues. CDR3 nucleotide sequence: TGCGCCAGCAGCCAAGAAACGGTAGCCCGAAATGAGCAGTTCTTC. This translates into CASSQETVARNEQFF.

This clonotype was seen only a few times. V and J are TRBV5-6 and TRBJ2-7; D ambiguous. The germline gives CDR1 SGHDT, CDR2 YYEEEE. V was pared by 2 bases and J by 0 bases, with 9 bases between. This CDR3 comprises 14 residues. DNA of the CDR3: TGTGCCAGCAGCTTCGGCAGGCCCTCCTACGAGCAGTACTTC. This translates into CASSFGRPSYEQYF. Complete variable domain (other parts from reference TRBV5-6 and TRBJ2-7): DAGVTQSPTHLIKTRGQQVTLRCSPKSGHDTVSWYQQALGQGPQFIFQYYEEEERQRGNFPDRFSGHQFPNYSSELNVNALLLGDSALYLCASSFGRPSYEQYFGPGTRLTVT.

For this clonotype: Compared with germline, one end of the junction differs, possibly owing to a read error. This sequence joins TRBV15 and TRBJ1-5, with a weak D call TRBD1 (6 bases). The CDR3 length is 15 residues. CDR1 LNHNV and CDR2 YYDKDF come from the germline V gene (reference sequence). As DNA, the CDR3 is TGTGTCACCAGCAGAGATTCCGAGGGGGATCAGCCCCAGCATTTT. As protein: CVTSRDSEGDQPQHF.

Only a few counts were recorded for this clonotype. The chain recombines TRBV13 with TRBJ2-4, with 10 bases fitting TRBD2. With V trimmed by 5 bases and J by 3 bases, 7 bases remained unmatched. This CDR3 has 16 amino acids. Germline V gene lookup returns CDR1 PRHDT and CDR2 FYEKMQ (reference sequence). The CDR3 here is CASSTASGRGKNIQYF. CDR3 nucleotides: TGTGCCAGCAGCACCGCTAGCGGGAGAGGCAAAAACATTCAGTACTTC.

Concerning this clonotype itself: Given a much more abundant clone one base away, this may be a read error. The chain recombines TRBV10-3 with TRBJ2-5; TRBD1 is a possible D gene (6 bases). The J call could be wrong; TRBJ2-7 is a better fit for the DNA end. The V gene's germline CDR1 is ENHRY and CDR2 SYGVKD. The CDR3 consists of 13 residues. The CDR3 spells CATRPTGTYEQYF. CDR3 nucleotide sequence: TGTGCCACCAGGCCCACAGGGACCTACGAGCAGTACTTC.

J is TRBJ2-1 and V is TRBV12-3 or TRBV12-4, with 12 positions matching TRBD2. The CDR3 runs 16 residues. Germline trimming cut 8 bases from V and 6 bases from J; bases unmatched to any gene: 11. CDR3 residues: CASRASGGAGFNEQFF. The DNA for the CDR3 is TGTGCCAGCCGAGCTAGCGGGGGGGCCGGGTTCAATGAGCAGTTCTTC.

This rearrangement joins TRBV14 to TRBJ1-6; the D is unclear. The CDR3 runs to 12 residues. The germline V gene encodes CDR1 SGHDN and CDR2 FVKESK. Between the trimmed V and J ends, which lost 3 bases and 7 bases, there was a span of 4 bases. CDR3 sequence reads: CASSQSNSPLHF. Here the CDR3 DNA reads TGTGCCAGCAGCCAGAGCAATTCACCCCTCCACTTT.

The chain employs TRBV6-6 and TRBJ1-2; 7 positions match TRBD1. Germline CDR1 and CDR2: MNHNY and SVGAGI (reference sequence). Trimming cost V 6 bases and J 0 bases; bases outside gene matches: 7. The CDR3 runs to 15 residues. Here the CDR3 DNA reads TGTGCCAGCAGACAAACGGGACAGTCTAACTATGGCTACACCTTC. Residues: CASRQTGQSNYGYTF.

This clonotype was observed a handful of times. This chain joins TRBV27 and TRBJ2-1, with D perhaps TRBD1 (5 bases). The V end lost 2 bases, the J end lost 7 bases, and 12 bases lay between the germline ends. Germline assignment: CDR1 MNHEY and CDR2 SMNVEV (reference sequence). CDR3 length equals 14 residues. The CDR3 DNA sequence: TGTGCCAGCAGTTTAATCGGACACCAAAATGAGCAGTTCTTC. Protein sequence: CASSLIGHQNEQFF.

This clonotype was seen ten or more times. The gene calls are TRBV12-3 or TRBV12-4 and TRBJ2-7; D might be TRBD1 (5 bases). The CDR3 has 14 residues. The V and J ends lost 5 bases and 4 bases respectively, with 15 bases between them. The CDR3 coding sequence is TGTGCCAGCAGTCCTCCTTCAGGGTGGTACGAGCAGTACTTC. It codes for CASSPPSGWYEQYF.

The rearrangement uses TRBV13 and TRBJ2-7, with 8 bases that match TRBD2. J lost 2 bases, V lost 0 bases, and 9 bases had no gene match. This CDR3 comprises 17 residues. CDR1 and CDR2 from the germline V gene are PRHDT and FYEKMQ (reference sequence). The CDR3 DNA is TGTGCCAGCAGCTTAGGCTGGTCTAGCGGGCTTGCCTACGAGCAGTACTTC. It specifies CASSLGWSSGLAYEQYF.

The CDR3: CASSLYRQNREKLFF. The CDR3 DNA sequence: TGCGCCAGCAGCTTGTATCGGCAGAATCGAGAAAAACTGTTTTTT. The V call is TRBV5-1, the J call TRBJ1-4, with D unresolved. CDR1 and CDR2 from the germline V gene are SGHRS and YFSETQ. V was trimmed by 1 base and J by 8 bases, leaving 15 bases between them. The CDR3 is made up of 15 amino acids.

The chain recombines TRBV6-5 with TRBJ1-2, with D possibly TRBD1 on 5 matching bases. Trimming cost V 0 bases and J 3 bases, with 20 bases left between them. The CDR3 loop spans 18 amino acids. CDR1 and CDR2 from the germline V gene are MNHEY and SVGAGI. Here the CDR3 reads CASSYSFVGGIGYYGYTF. DNA for the CDR3: TGTGCCAGCAGTTACTCGTTTGTGGGGGGAATAGGGTACTATGGCTACACCTTC.

This clonotype was counted ten times or more. V is TRBV7-3 and J is TRBJ2-2; D is possibly TRBD1 or TRBD2 (5 bases each). This CDR3 comprises 15 residues. Trimming took off 2 bases at V and 6 bases at J, with 13 bases between the two ends. Germline CDR1 reads SGHTA; CDR2 reads FQGTGA. The CDR3 spells CASSLDGGVPGELFF. CDR3 DNA: TGTGCCAGCAGCTTAGATGGGGGTGTCCCCGGGGAGCTGTTTTTT.

The V gene is TRBV29-1, the J gene TRBJ2-5; 8 bases are shared with TRBD2. V shed 6 bases and J 0 bases; nucleotides not matched to a gene: 3. This CDR3 has 13 amino acids. Germline V CDR1 and CDR2: SQVTM, ANQGSEA. CDR3 protein: CSVGRANQETQYF. The CDR3 region has the DNA TGCAGCGTCGGGAGGGCGAACCAAGAGACCCAGTACTTC.

The chain is built from TRBV29-1 and TRBJ2-5; D remains unclear. V dropped 4 bases and J dropped 2 bases, with 11 bases sitting between them. The germline V gene encodes CDR1 SQVTM and CDR2 ANQGSEA. The CDR3 sequence is 13 residues long. The CDR3 bases are TGCAGCGTTGGTGGACGGTTGCAAGAGACCCAGTACTTC. Encoded protein: CSVGGRLQETQYF. Supplemented by reference TRBV29-1 and TRBJ2-5, the full variable domain reads SAVISQKPSRDICQRGTSLTIQCQVDSQVTMMFWYRQQPGQSLTLIATANQGSEATYESGFVIDKFPISRPNLTFSTLTVSNMSPEDSSIYLCSVGGRLQETQYFGPGTRLLVL.

This clonotype was seen repeatedly, ten times or more. V and J are TRBV28 and TRBJ2-6; D is unresolved. The CDR3 spans 15 residues. The germline V gene has CDR1 MDHEN and CDR2 SYDVKM. V was shortened by 3 bases and J by 2 bases, with 8 bases between the two germline ends. CDR3 coding DNA: TGTGCCAGCAGTTTTCCAGGAACTGGGGCCAACGTCCTGACTTTC. Amino acid sequence: CASSFPGTGANVLTF.

This clonotype was counted at least ten times. The V gene is TRBV20-1, the J gene TRBJ2-5; no clear D. The CDR3 has 13 amino acids. V was trimmed by 6 bases and J by 4 bases, leaving 15 bases between them. Per the germline V gene, CDR1 is DFQATT and CDR2 is SNEGSKA (reference sequence). CDR3 protein: CSAPGPDAETQYF. The DNA of the CDR3 is TGCAGTGCCCCAGGACCGGATGCAGAGACCCAGTACTTC.

Regarding this clonotype: The junction differs from germline at one of its ends, possibly a read error. This chain links TRBV7-7 with TRBJ2-4; no clear D gene. The J call is in doubt because the DNA end fits TRBJ2-7 better. The CDR3 length is 13 residues. Germline values: CDR1 SSHAT, CDR2 FNYEAQ (reference sequence). CDR3 protein: CASSLAQASEQYF. As DNA, the CDR3 is TGTGCTAGCAGCTTAGCTCAGGCGAGCGAGCAGTACTTC.

V is TRBV20-1 and J is TRBJ1-5; possibly TRBD1 for D (5 bases). CDR1 and CDR2 (germline): DFQATT, SNEGSKA (reference sequence). The CDR3 contains 16 residues. V lost 6 bases to trimming and J lost 0 bases, with 18 bases between them. DNA for the CDR3: TGCAGTGCAAAAACCGGGGCATTTTATAGCAATCAGCCCCAGCATTTT. This encodes CSAKTGAFYSNQPQHF.

The table lists this clonotype with a count of one. In DNA form, the CDR3 reads TGCAGCGTTGATCATTCGGGGGCTTCAGATACGCAGTATTTT. Protein product: CSVDHSGASDTQYF. The rearrangement joins TRBV29-1 to TRBJ2-3, with D possibly called TRBD1 or TRBD2 (6 bases each). Germline CDR1 SQVTM, CDR2 ANQGSEA. Trimming took 3 bases from V and 4 from J, leaving 14 bases between them. There are 14 residues in the CDR3.

The CDR3 DNA is TGTGCCAGCAGCTTGAGGGGGGCCGCCCTAAACACTGAAGCTTTCTTT. Protein: CASSLRGAALNTEAFF. V usage is TRBV7-2 and J usage is TRBJ1-1; TRBD1 is a possible D gene (6 bases). The germline CDR1 and CDR2 sequences are SGHTA and FQGNSA. This CDR3 region has 16 residues. With 3 bases removed from V and 2 bases from J, the gap between germline ends came to 16 bases. Filled out from reference TRBV7-2 and TRBJ1-1, the complete variable domain reads GAGVSQSPSNKVTEKGKDVELRCDPISGHTALYWYRQSLGQGLEFLIYFQGNSAPDKSGLPSDRFSAERTGGSVSTLTIQRTQQEDSAVYLCASSLRGAALNTEAFFGQGTRLTVV.

This clonotype appeared a few times. The chain links TRBV29-1 to TRBJ2-3, with a possible D match to TRBD2 (6 bases). Deletions cut 4 bases from V and 0 bases from J, with 14 bases between. CDR3 length: 15 amino acids. The V gene's germline CDR1 is SQVTM and CDR2 ANQGSEA. The CDR3 DNA reads TGCAGCGTTGTTTTGGCTAGCGAGAGCACAGATACGCAGTATTTT. This translates into CSVVLASESTDTQYF.

V gene TRBV6-5 combines with J gene TRBJ2-3; D is perhaps TRBD2 (5 bases). Deletions cut 1 base from V and 5 bases from J, with 7 bases between. Germline loops: CDR1 MNHEY, CDR2 SVGAGI. The CDR3 loop spans 13 amino acids. CDR3 loop: CASSYLEEDTQYF. The DNA for the CDR3 is TGTGCCAGCAGTTACTTGGAGGAAGATACGCAGTATTTT.